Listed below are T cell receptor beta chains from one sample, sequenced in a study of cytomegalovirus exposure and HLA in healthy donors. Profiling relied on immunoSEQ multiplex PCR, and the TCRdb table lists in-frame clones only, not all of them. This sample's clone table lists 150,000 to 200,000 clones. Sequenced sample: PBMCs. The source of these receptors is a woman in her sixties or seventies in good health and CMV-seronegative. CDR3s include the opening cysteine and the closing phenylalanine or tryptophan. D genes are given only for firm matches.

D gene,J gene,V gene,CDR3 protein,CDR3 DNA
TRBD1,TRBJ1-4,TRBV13,CASSFFRDSGPFGEKLFF,TGTGCCAGCAGCTTCTTCCGGGACAGTGGCCCCTTTGGTGAAAAACTGTTTTTT
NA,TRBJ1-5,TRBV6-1,CASSDYLGSNQPQHF,TGTGCCAGCAGTGATTATTTGGGGAGTAATCAGCCCCAGCATTTT
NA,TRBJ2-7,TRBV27,CASSLKWQGYEQYF,TGTGCCAGCAGTTTAAAATGGCAGGGCTACGAGCAGTACTTC
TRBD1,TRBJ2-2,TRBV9,CASSRQGTGELFF,TGTGCCAGCAGCAGACAGGGGACCGGGGAGCTGTTTTTT
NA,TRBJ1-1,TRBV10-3,CAISQNTEAFF,TGTGCCATCAGTCAGAACACTGAAGCTTTCTTT
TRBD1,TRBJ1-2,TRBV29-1,CSVADNESGGDGYTF,TGCAGCGTTGCCGACAACGAATCAGGGGGAGATGGCTACACCTTC
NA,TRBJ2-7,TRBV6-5,CASSSRGHEQYF,TGTGCCAGCAGTTCCCGCGGGCACGAGCAGTACTTC
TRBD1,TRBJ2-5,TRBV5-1,CASSSQGAGETQYF,TGCGCCAGCAGCTCTCAGGGGGCTGGAGAGACCCAGTACTTC
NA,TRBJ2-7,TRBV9,CASSVVGREDEQYF,TGTGCCAGCAGCGTAGTCGGCAGGGAGGACGAGCAGTACTTC
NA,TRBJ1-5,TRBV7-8,CASKTGPSMPQHF,TGTGCCAGCAAGACAGGCCCTTCGATGCCCCAGCATTTT
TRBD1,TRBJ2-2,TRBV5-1,CASSPRQGANTGELFF,TGCGCCAGCAGCCCCAGACAGGGGGCTAACACCGGGGAGCTGTTTTTT
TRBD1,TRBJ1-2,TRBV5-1,CASSLRTGGNYGYTF,TGCGCCAGCAGCTTGAGGACAGGGGGAAACTATGGCTACACCTTC
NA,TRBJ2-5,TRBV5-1,CASSLRPGGETQYF,TGCGCCAGCAGCTTACGGCCCGGTGGGGAGACCCAGTACTTC
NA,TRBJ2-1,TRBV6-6,CASRARDNSYNEQFF,TGTGCCAGCAGGGCCCGGGACAACTCCTACAATGAGCAGTTCTTC
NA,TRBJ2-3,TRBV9,CASSVLAATDTQYF,TGTGCCAGCAGCGTACTTGCTGCGACAGATACGCAGTATTTT
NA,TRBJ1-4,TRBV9,CASSAQVAGMEKLFF,TGTGCCAGCAGCGCTCAAGTGGCGGGAATGGAAAAACTGTTTTTT
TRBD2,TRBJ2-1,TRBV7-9,CASSAKGLAGGYNEQFF,TGTGCCAGCAGCGCCAAGGGACTAGCGGGGGGATACAATGAGCAGTTCTTC
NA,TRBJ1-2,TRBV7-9,CASSLASGANYGYTF,TGTGCCAGCAGCTTAGCGTCCGGGGCTAACTATGGCTACACCTTC
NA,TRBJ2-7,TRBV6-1,CASCRDTVSYEQYF,TGTGCCAGCTGTAGGGACACCGTCTCCTACGAGCAGTACTTC